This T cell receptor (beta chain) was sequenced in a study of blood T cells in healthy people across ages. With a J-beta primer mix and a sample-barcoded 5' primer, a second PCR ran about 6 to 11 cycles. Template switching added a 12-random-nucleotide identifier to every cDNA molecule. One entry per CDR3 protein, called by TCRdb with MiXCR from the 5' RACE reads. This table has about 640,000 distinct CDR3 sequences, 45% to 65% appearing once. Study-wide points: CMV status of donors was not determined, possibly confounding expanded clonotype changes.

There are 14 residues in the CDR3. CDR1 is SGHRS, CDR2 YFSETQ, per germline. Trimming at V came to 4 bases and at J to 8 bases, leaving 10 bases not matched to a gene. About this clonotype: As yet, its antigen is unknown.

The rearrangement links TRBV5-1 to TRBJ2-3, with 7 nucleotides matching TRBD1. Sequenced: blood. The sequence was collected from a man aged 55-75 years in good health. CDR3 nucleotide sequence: TGCGCCAGCAGCCGGGACAGAGAAGGAGTTACGCAGTATTTT. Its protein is CASSRDREGVTQYF.